These 10 T cell receptor beta chains share one sample of origin, sequenced in a study of T cells of healthy individuals. TCRdb re-derived calls from the 5' RACE reads in MiXCR, one entry per CDR3 protein. The sample records 95,000 to 100,000 distinct CDR3 sequences, 17% being singletons. Receptor source: a human donor in good health.

The gene calls are TRBV5-4 and TRBJ2-1, with D possibly called TRBD1 or TRBD2 (5 bases each). CDR1 is SGHNT and CDR2 is YYREEE in the germline V gene (reference sequence). This CDR3 is built from 15 residues. Trimming shortened V by 0 bases and J by 7 bases, and 14 bases separated the two germline ends. CDR3 bases: TGTGCCAGCAGCTTGGGAGGGGTTCCCACAAATGAGCAGTTCTTC. The encoded protein is CASSLGGVPTNEQFF.

This clonotype was observed many times. The chain couples TRBV12-3 or TRBV12-4 to TRBJ2-3, with a tentative D call TRBD2 (5 bases). V lost 5 bases and J 5 bases, leaving 5 bases between the germline ends. The CDR3 covers 11 residues. In nucleotides, the CDR3 is TGTGCCAGCAGTGGACTAGATACGCAGTATTTT. As protein: CASSGLDTQYF.

A few counts support this clonotype. The chain carries TRBV28 and TRBJ2-1, with 15 positions matching TRBD2. Trimming at V came to 6 bases and at J to 9 bases, leaving 12 bases not matched to a gene. This CDR3 contains 17 residues. CDR1 is MDHEN, CDR2 SYDVKM, per germline. CDR3 DNA: TGTGCCAGCAGGGGCGGGACTAGCGGGGGGCCATCCTTTGAGCAGTTCTTC. Translated, it gives CASRGGTSGGPSFEQFF.

This clonotype came up many times. The chain carries TRBV4-1 and TRBJ1-1; D uncertain. CDR3 size: 14 residues. Trimming took 3 bases from V and 1 from J, leaving 9 bases between them. Germline CDR1 reads MGHRA; CDR2 reads YSYEKL. CDR3 nucleotide sequence: TGCGCCAGCAGCCAGCTCAGTAGGAACACTGAAGCTTTCTTT. Its protein is CASSQLSRNTEAFF.

The chain combines TRBV12-3 or TRBV12-4 with TRBJ1-2, with D hard to call. Trimming took off 6 bases at V and 2 bases at J, with 7 bases between the two ends. This CDR3 is 12 amino acids long. CDR3 sequence: CASSSTNYGYTF. The CDR3 DNA sequence: TGTGCCAGCAGCTCAACGAACTATGGCTACACCTTC.

The genes are TRBV19 and TRBJ2-1, with a possible D match to TRBD2 (6 bases). CDR1 LNHDA and CDR2 SQIVND come from the germline V gene (reference sequence). V lost 1 base and J lost 0, with 16 bases in between. The CDR3 runs 18 residues. CDR3 residues: CASSIGTGRGSSYNEQFF. For the CDR3, the DNA is TGTGCCAGTAGTATAGGTACCGGGCGGGGAAGCTCCTACAATGAGCAGTTCTTC.

There are many counts of this clonotype. This chain uses TRBV7-8 with TRBJ1-2; D call uncertain. Germline values: CDR1 SGHVS, CDR2 FQNEAQ. The CDR3 consists of 11 residues. Trimming removed 1 base at V and 10 bases at J, with 7 bases between. The CDR3 coding sequence is TGTGCCAGCAGCTTAGACCGATACTACACCTTC. Amino acid sequence: CASSLDRYYTF.

In this sample, this clonotype turned up many times. J is TRBJ1-2 and V is TRBV20-1; D uncertain. The V gene's germline CDR1 is DFQATT and CDR2 SNEGSKA (reference sequence). The CDR3 spans 14 residues. The V and J ends lost 6 bases and 1 base respectively, with 15 bases between them. The DNA of the CDR3 is TGCAGTGCACCGAAAAACGACCGTAACTATGGCTACACCTTC. Translating it yields CSAPKNDRNYGYTF.

This clonotype was counted only a few times. The genes are TRBV20-1 and TRBJ2-3, with 12 nucleotides matching TRBD2. The trim removed 4 bases at V and 4 bases at J, leaving 3 bases unmatched. CDR1 is DFQATT and CDR2 is SNEGSKA in the germline V gene (reference sequence). CDR3 size: 14 residues. The DNA for the CDR3 is TGCAGTGCTACTAGCGGGGGGGCGTCAGATACGCAGTATTTT. Translating it yields CSATSGGASDTQYF.

The CDR3 nucleotides are TGTGCCAGCATCCGAGCCGGGGGCGAGCAGTACTTC. It encodes CASIRAGGEQYF. The chain joins TRBV28 to TRBJ2-7, with D possibly matching TRBD2 (6 bases). This CDR3 is built from 12 residues. Germline CDR1 MDHEN, CDR2 SYDVKM. V was trimmed by 7 bases and J by 6 bases, leaving 13 bases between them. The complete variable domain, with remaining parts taken from reference TRBV28 and TRBJ2-7, reads DVKVTQSSRYLVKRTGEKVFLECVQDMDHENMFWYRQDPGLGLRLIYFSYDVKMKEKGDIPEGYSVSREKKERFSLILESASTNQTSMYLCASIRAGGEQYFGPGTRLTVT.